This T cell receptor beta chain comes out of a study of identical twins. TCRdb re-called the 5' RACE reads through MiXCR, storing one row per CDR3 protein. Seen here are about 280,000 distinct CDR3 sequences, approximately 8.5% observed once, and the top ten hold 2.1%. The V end was cut by 7 bases, the J end by 1 base, with 8 bases between. Germline CDR1 SQVTM, CDR2 ANQGSEA. This CDR3 comprises 12 residues. The sample holds a few counts of this clonotype. The same specimen was also included in a second study, on yellow fever vaccine responses in identical twins.

Sequencing was carried out using memory (CD45RO+) T cells sorted from blood. The clonotype originates from a woman younger than 30 in good health. V gene TRBV29-1 combines with J gene TRBJ2-1; the D is unclear. In nucleotides, the CDR3 is TGCAGCGCCGCGGATTCCTACAATGAGCAGTTCTTC. Translated: CSAADSYNEQFF.